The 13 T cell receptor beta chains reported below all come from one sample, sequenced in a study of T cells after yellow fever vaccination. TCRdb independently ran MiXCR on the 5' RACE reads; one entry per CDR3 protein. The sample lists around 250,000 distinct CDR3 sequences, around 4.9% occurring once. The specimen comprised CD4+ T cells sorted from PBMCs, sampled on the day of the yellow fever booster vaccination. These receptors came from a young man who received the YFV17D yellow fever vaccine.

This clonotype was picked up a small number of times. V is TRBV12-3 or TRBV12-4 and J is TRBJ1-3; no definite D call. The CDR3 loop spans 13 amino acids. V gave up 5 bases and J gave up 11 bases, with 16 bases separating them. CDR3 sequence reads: CASSAFTGTSIYF. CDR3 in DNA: TGTGCCAGCAGTGCGTTCACCGGAACCTCCATATATTTT.

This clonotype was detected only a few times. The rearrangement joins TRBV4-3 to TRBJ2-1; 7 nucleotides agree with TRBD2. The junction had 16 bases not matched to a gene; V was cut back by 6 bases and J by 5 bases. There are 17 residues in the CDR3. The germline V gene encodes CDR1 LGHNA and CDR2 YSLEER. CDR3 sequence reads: CASSREGSGEINNEQFF. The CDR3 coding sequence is TGCGCCAGCAGTCGTGAGGGCAGCGGGGAGATTAACAATGAGCAGTTCTTC.

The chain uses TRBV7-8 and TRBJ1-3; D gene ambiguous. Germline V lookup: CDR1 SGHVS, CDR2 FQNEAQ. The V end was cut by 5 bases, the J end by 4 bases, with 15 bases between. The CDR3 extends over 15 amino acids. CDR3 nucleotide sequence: TGTGCCAGCAGCATGAGCCGAGGAGGGGGAAACACCATATATTTT. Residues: CASSMSRGGGNTIYF.

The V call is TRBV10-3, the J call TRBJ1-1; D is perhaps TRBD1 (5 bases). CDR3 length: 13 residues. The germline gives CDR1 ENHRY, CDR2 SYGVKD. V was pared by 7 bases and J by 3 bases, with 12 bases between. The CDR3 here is CAITADRYTEAFF. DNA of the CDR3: TGTGCCATCACGGCCGACAGATACACTGAAGCTTTCTTT.

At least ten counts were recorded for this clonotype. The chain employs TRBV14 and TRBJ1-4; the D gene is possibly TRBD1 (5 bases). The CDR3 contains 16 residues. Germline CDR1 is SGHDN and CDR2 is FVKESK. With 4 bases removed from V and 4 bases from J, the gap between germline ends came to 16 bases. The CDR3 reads CASSPRRDRYNEKLFF. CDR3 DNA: TGTGCCAGCAGCCCCCGACGGGACCGTTATAATGAAAAACTGTTTTTT.

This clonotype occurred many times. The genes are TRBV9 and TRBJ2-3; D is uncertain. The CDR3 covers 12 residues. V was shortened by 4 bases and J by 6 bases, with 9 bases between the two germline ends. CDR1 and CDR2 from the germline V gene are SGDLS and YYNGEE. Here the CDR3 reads CASSLHWDTQYF. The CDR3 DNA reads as TGTGCCAGCAGCCTCCACTGGGATACGCAGTATTTT.

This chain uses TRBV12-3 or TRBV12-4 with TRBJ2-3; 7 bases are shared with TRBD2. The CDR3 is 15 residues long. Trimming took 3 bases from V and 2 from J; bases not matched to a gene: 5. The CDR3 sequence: CASSLRRGNTDTQYF. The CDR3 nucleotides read TGTGCCAGCAGTTTGAGGCGGGGGAACACAGATACGCAGTATTTT.

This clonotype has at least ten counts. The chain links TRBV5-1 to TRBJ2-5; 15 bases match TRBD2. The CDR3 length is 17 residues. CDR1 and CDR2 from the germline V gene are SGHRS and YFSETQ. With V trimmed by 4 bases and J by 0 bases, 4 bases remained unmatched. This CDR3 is CASSVGLAGGNQETQYF. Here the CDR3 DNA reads TGCGCCAGCAGCGTGGGACTAGCGGGGGGCAACCAAGAGACCCAGTACTTC.

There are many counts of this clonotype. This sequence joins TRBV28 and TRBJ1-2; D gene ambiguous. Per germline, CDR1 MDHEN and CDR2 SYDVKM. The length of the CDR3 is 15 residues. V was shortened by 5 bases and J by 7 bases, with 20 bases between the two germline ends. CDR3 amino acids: CASSPTRAYGVGYTF. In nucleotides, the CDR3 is TGTGCCAGCAGTCCCACAAGGGCCTATGGGGTTGGCTACACCTTC.

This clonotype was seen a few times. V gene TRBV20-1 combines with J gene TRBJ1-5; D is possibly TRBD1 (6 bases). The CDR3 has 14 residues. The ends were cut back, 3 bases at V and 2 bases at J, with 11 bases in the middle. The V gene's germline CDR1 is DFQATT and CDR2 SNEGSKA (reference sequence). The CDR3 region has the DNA TGCAGTGCTAGCGGGGACACCGGCAATCAGCCCCAGCATTTT. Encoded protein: CSASGDTGNQPQHF.

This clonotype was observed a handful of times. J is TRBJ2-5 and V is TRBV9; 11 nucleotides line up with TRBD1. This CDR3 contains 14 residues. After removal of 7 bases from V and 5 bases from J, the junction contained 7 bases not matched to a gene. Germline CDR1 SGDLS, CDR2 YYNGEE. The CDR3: CASFGDRGDETQYF. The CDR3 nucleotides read TGTGCCAGCTTCGGGGACAGGGGGGACGAGACCCAGTACTTC.

CDR3 bases: TGTGCCAGCAGTTTTACGGGAAATGAAAAACTGTTTTTT. Residues: CASSFTGNEKLFF. The chain combines TRBV27 with TRBJ1-4; the D is unclear. The germline gives CDR1 MNHEY, CDR2 SMNVEV (reference sequence). The CDR3 extends over 13 amino acids. The V end was cut by 3 bases, the J end by 5 bases, with 7 bases between.

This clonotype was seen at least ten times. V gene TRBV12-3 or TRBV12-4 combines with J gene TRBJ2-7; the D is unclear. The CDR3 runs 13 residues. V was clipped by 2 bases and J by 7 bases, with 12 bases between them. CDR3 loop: CASSLSQRREQYF. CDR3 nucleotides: TGTGCCAGCAGTTTATCCCAGCGCAGGGAGCAGTACTTC.